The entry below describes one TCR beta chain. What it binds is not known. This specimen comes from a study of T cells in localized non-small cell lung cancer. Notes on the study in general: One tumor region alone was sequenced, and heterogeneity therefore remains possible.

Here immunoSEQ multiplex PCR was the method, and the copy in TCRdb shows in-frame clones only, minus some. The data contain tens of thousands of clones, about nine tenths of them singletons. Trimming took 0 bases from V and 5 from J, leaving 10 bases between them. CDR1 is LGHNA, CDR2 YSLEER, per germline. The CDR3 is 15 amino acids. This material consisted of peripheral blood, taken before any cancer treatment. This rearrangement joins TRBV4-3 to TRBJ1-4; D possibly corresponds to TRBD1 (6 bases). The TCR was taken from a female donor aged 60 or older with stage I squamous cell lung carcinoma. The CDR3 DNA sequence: TGCGCCAGCAGCCAAGACTGGGGGCGGAATGAAAAACTGTTTTTT. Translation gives CASSQDWGRNEKLFF.